The clone carrying this T cell receptor beta chain was seen repeatedly, ten times or more. Its cognate antigen is unknown. These data belong to a study of regulatory T cells in long-lasting Graves disease. Researchers made TCR beta libraries by using iRepertoire HTBI primers and running Arm-PCR on CDR3 regions. Each CDR3 protein is one row after TCRdb ran MiXCR on the multiplex PCR reads. The sample includes roughly 300,000 distinct CDR3 sequences, roughly 21% of them seen just once. Study-wide results and caveats: Not thyroid tissue but only peripheral blood was studied.

The time point is: persistent/refractory GD, antithyroid drugs over 5 years with positive TRAb. PBMC RNA was the source of the TCR library. The CDR3 length is 12 residues. Germline values: CDR1 SNHLY, CDR2 FYNNEI. V was clipped by 4 bases and J by 4 bases, with 7 bases between them. The rearrangement joins TRBV2 to TRBJ1-2, with D perhaps TRBD1 (5 bases). The TCR comes from a female donor with Graves disease. The starting material was peripheral blood mononuclear cells (PBMCs), obtained when the disease was refractory, from a patient treated with antithyroid drugs. This CDR3 reads CASSGQGYGYTF. CDR3 sequence (DNA): TGTGCCAGCAGTGGGCAGGGCTATGGCTACACCTTC.